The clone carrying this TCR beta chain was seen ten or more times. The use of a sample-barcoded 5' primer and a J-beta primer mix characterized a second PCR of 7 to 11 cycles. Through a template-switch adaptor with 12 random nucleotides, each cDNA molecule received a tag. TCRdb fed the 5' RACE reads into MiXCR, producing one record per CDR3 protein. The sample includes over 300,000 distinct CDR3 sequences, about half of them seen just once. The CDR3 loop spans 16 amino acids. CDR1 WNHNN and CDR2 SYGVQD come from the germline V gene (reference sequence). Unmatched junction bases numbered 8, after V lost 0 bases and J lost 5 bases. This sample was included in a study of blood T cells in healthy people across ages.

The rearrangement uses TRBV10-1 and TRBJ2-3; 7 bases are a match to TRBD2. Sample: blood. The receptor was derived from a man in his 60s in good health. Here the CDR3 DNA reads TGCGCCAGCAGTGAGTCGGGACTACACCCCGAAGATACGCAGTATTTT. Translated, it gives CASSESGLHPEDTQYF.